What follows describes a single T cell receptor beta chain. Antigen specificity is unknown. The source of the sample is a study of cytomegalovirus exposure and HLA in healthy donors. Regarding the study as a whole: In a later analysis, donors in an Asian-associated ancestry cluster reportedly had fewer N-insertions in productive TCRs than the cohort mean. The authors listed 164 TCR beta chains as cytomegalovirus-associated.

The PCR was carried out with 60 Vbeta primers and 13 Jbeta primers. Assay used: immunoSEQ multiplex PCR; TCRdb lists only in-frame clones, some missing. The repertoire holds 150,000 to 200,000 clones, with roughly four fifths as singletons. Germline CDR1 and CDR2: DFQATT and SNEGSKA (reference sequence). This CDR3 contains 11 residues. The V segment lost 4 bases and the J segment 7 bases; nucleotides outside the gene matches: 0. V is TRBV20-1 and J is TRBJ2-5, with TRBD2 identical over 10 bases. The sequenced sample consisted of PBMCs. This receptor was identified in a man between 18 and 35 years old in good health and CMV-seronegative. CDR3 protein: CSATSGGTQYF. CDR3 nucleotide sequence: TGCAGTGCTACTAGCGGGGGGACCCAGTACTTC.